This entry lists 12 T cell receptor beta chains sequenced from one sample in a study of T cell responses to AZD1222 COVID-19 vaccine. Produced via immunoSEQ multiplex PCR; TCRdb's table is partial and in-frame only. The sample has 75,000 to 100,000 clones; around 90% are singletons. The sequencing used peripheral blood, collected 28 days after the second AZD1222 dose. These receptors all stem from an adult who received the AZD1222 COVID-19 vaccine.

CDR3 nucleotides: TGCGCCAGCAGCCAAGGAGCAGGAAGAAATGGCTACACCTTC. Amino acid sequence: CASSQGAGRNGYTF. J is TRBJ1-2 and V is TRBV4-3; D gene unclear. V lost 1 base and J lost 6, with 12 bases in between. The CDR3 is 14 amino acids. The germline gives CDR1 LGHNA, CDR2 YSLEER.

The chain recombines TRBV5-4 with TRBJ2-7; D may match TRBD1 or TRBD2 (5 bases each). CDR1 and CDR2 (germline): SGHNT, YYREEE (reference sequence). This CDR3 spans 17 amino acids. V was clipped by 3 bases and J by 2 bases, with 21 bases between them. CDR3 coding DNA: TGTGCCAGCAGCTGGGGAATCTCTCGGGACGGAGCCTACGAGCAGTACTTC. This translates into CASSWGISRDGAYEQYF.

The chain carries TRBV11-1 and TRBJ1-1; 7 nucleotides line up with TRBD1. The V gene's germline CDR1 is SGHAT and CDR2 FQDESV (reference sequence). The CDR3 loop spans 11 amino acids. V trimming: 7 bases; J trimming: 10 bases; junction bases outside the gene matches: 6. The CDR3 bases are TGTGCCAGCACTTCGACAGGGCGAGCTTTCTTT. Its translation: CASTSTGRAFF.

The rearrangement joins TRBV2 to TRBJ2-1, with 11 bases lining up with TRBD2. The CDR3 is 15 residues long. Germline-derived CDR1 and CDR2 are SNHLY and FYNNEI. With V trimmed by 5 bases and J by 3 bases, 3 bases remained unmatched. The CDR3 coding sequence is TGTGCCAGCAGTCTACTAGCGGGGGACTACAATGAGCAGTTCTTC. It codes for CASSLLAGDYNEQFF.

The gene calls are TRBV6-5 and TRBJ1-1, with a weak D call TRBD1 (5 bases). The CDR3 extends over 12 amino acids. Germline V gene lookup returns CDR1 MNHEY and CDR2 SVGAGI. V gave up 7 bases and J gave up 8 bases, with 14 bases separating them. CDR3 region: CASNRGGSEAFF. The DNA for the CDR3 is TGTGCCAGCAATAGGGGAGGGTCCGAAGCTTTCTTT.

This chain links TRBV5-4 with TRBJ2-2; maybe TRBD1 (5 bases). Between the trimmed V and J ends, which lost 3 bases and 4 bases, there was a span of 13 bases. The CDR3 length is 15 residues. In germline, CDR1 is SGHNT, CDR2 YYREEE (reference sequence). The CDR3 loop reads CASSSPGRATGELFF. CDR3 nucleotides: TGTGCCAGCAGCTCCCCGGGCAGGGCCACCGGGGAGCTGTTTTTT.

The chain is built from TRBV30 and TRBJ1-5; the D gene is possibly TRBD1 (5 bases). Trimming pared 5 bases from V and 1 base from J, leaving 9 bases between. Germline V gives CDR1 GTSNPN, CDR2 SVGIG (reference sequence). This CDR3 is built from 13 residues. CDR3 sequence: CAWADRSNQPQHF. CDR3 sequence (DNA): TGTGCCTGGGCCGACAGAAGCAATCAGCCCCAGCATTTT. The whole variable domain, filled in from reference TRBV30 and TRBJ1-5, reads SQTIHQWPATLVQPVGSPLSLECTVEGTSNPNLYWYRQAAGRGLQLLFYSVGIGQISSEVPQNLSASRPQDRQFILSSKKLLLSDSGFYLCAWADRSNQPQHFGDGTRLSIL.

The chain employs TRBV25-1 and TRBJ1-1, with D perhaps matching TRBD1 (5 bases). V was clipped by 4 bases and J by 3 bases, with 6 bases between them. Germline V gives CDR1 MGHDK, CDR2 SYGVNS. The CDR3 is 12 residues long. The CDR3: CASSGGDTEAFF. In DNA, the CDR3 is TGTGCCAGCAGTGGAGGGGACACTGAAGCTTTCTTT.

The chain recombines TRBV19 with TRBJ1-1, with 8 bases lining up with TRBD1. Germline lookup yields CDR1 LNHDA and CDR2 SQIVND (reference sequence). This CDR3 has 13 amino acids. V was clipped by 11 bases and J by 5 bases; unmatched bases: 10. CDR3 amino acids: CAALGQGRTEAFF. The CDR3 nucleotides read TGTGCCGCCCTCGGACAGGGAAGAACTGAAGCTTTCTTT. Looking up the rest from reference TRBV19 and TRBJ1-1 gives the full variable domain: DGGITQSPKYLFRKEGQNVTLSCEQNLNHDAMYWYRQDPGQGLRLIYYSQIVNDFQKGDIAEGYSVSREKKESFPLTVTSAQKNPTAFYLCAALGQGRTEAFFGQGTRLTVV.

This chain uses TRBV5-1 with TRBJ1-4; weak D call: TRBD1 (6 bases). This CDR3 has 15 amino acids. CDR1 and CDR2 from the germline V gene are SGHRS and YFSETQ. V was pared by 0 bases and J by 8 bases, with 14 bases between. CDR3 residues: CASSLGTGRGEKLFF. The CDR3, as DNA: TGCGCCAGCAGCTTGGGAACAGGGAGAGGGGAAAAACTGTTTTTT.

The gene calls are TRBV11-2 and TRBJ1-6, with unresolved D. The CDR3 spans 14 residues. In germline, CDR1 is SGHAT, CDR2 FQNNGV. V dropped 1 base and J dropped 6 bases, with 7 bases sitting between them. CDR3 sequence reads: CASSLGRGNSPLHF. Written as DNA, the CDR3 is TGTGCCAGCAGCTTAGGGCGAGGTAATTCACCCCTCCACTTT.

The V gene is TRBV19, the J gene TRBJ1-3; D possibly corresponds to TRBD1 (6 bases). The CDR3 loop spans 14 amino acids. The V gene's germline CDR1 is LNHDA and CDR2 SQIVND (reference sequence). Trimming pared 6 bases from V and 5 bases from J, leaving 14 bases between. The CDR3 loop is CASRRTWDRNTIYF. For the CDR3, the DNA is TGTGCCAGTAGGCGGACTTGGGACAGAAACACCATATATTTT. The full variable domain, rest sourced from reference TRBV19 and TRBJ1-3, is DGGITQSPKYLFRKEGQNVTLSCEQNLNHDAMYWYRQDPGQGLRLIYYSQIVNDFQKGDIAEGYSVSREKKESFPLTVTSAQKNPTAFYLCASRRTWDRNTIYFGEGSWLTVV.